This T cell receptor (beta chain) was recorded in a study of shared clonotypes between healthy human individuals. Assay used: immunoSEQ multiplex PCR; TCRdb lists only in-frame clones, some missing. The sample holds 400,000 to 550,000 clones, approximately 79% seen once. There are 13 residues in the CDR3. Germline V lookup: CDR1 SNHLY, CDR2 FYNNEI. The germline V and J ends were trimmed by 6 bases and 6 bases, with 15 bases remaining between them. The clonotype originates from a woman in her forties in good health. Some clones in this sample may be carry-over from other donors' samples. The gene calls are TRBV2 and TRBJ2-7; no definite D call. Sequences were obtained from PBMCs. CDR3 residues: CASRVDTGFEQYF. The CDR3 DNA follows: TGTGCCAGCAGGGTCGACACGGGCTTCGAGCAGTACTTC.